This entry lists 30 T cell receptor beta chains sequenced from one sample in a study of human T cells and chemical hapten exposure. Using its own MiXCR run on the RACE reads, TCRdb lists one record per CDR3 protein. The data contain some 50,000 distinct CDR3 sequences, 9% to 9.5% of them singletons. Stated time point: patch test 1, 2 weeks after DPC sensitization. The sample's treatment: therapeutic diphenylcyclopropenone sensitization with weekly scalp DPC. This specimen consisted of whole blood, obtained in connection with sensitization to the hapten diphenylcyclopropenone (DPC). The receptors shown here come from a woman aged 40 to 50 with alopecia areata. Some clones in this sample may be carry-over from other donors' samples.

This clonotype came up many times. CDR3 residues: CASSKMGRGYMNTEAFF. CDR3 sequence (DNA): TGTGCCAGCAGCAAAATGGGCAGGGGGTACATGAACACTGAAGCTTTCTTT. The rearrangement links TRBV21-1 to TRBJ1-1; the DNA was not compared with TRBD1, the D call given in the table. TRBV21-1 is deemed a pseudogene. The CDR3 extends over 17 amino acids.

This clonotype was observed many times. This chain links TRBV2 with TRBJ1-2; TRBD1 might be the D (5 bases). CDR1 is SNHLY and CDR2 is FYNNEI in the germline V gene. The V and J ends lost 2 bases and 5 bases respectively, with 12 bases between them. The length of the CDR3 is 14 residues. This CDR3 is CASSERGRVYGYTF. DNA for the CDR3: TGTGCCAGCAGTGAAAGGGGCAGGGTTTATGGCTACACCTTC.

Many counts were recorded for this clonotype. The V gene is TRBV19, the J gene TRBJ2-3; 7 nucleotides line up with TRBD1. Looked up from germline, CDR1 is LNHDA and CDR2 is SQIVND (reference sequence). The CDR3 is 16 amino acids. Trimming cost V 3 bases and J 3 bases; bases outside gene matches: 9. CDR3 residues: CASSIYRGEGTDTQYF. CDR3 DNA sequence: TGTGCCAGTAGTATTTACAGGGGCGAGGGAACAGATACGCAGTATTTT.

The sample holds a few counts of this clonotype. The V gene is TRBV18, the J gene TRBJ2-7; tentatively, D is TRBD2 (6 bases). V was cut by 1 base and J by 4 bases, with 11 bases left in between. The CDR3 runs 14 residues. Per the germline V gene, CDR1 is KGHSH and CDR2 is LQKENI. The CDR3 reads CASSPRGGFYEQYF. DNA of the CDR3: TGTGCCAGCTCACCACGGGGAGGCTTTTACGAGCAGTACTTC.

This chain uses TRBV7-8 with TRBJ2-1; D is uncertain. This CDR3 spans 14 amino acids. The V end lost 3 bases, the J end lost 7 bases, and 13 bases lay between the germline ends. Germline values: CDR1 SGHVS, CDR2 FQNEAQ. CDR3 residues: CASSFVSGRNEQFF. The CDR3 nucleotides read TGTGCCAGCAGCTTCGTTTCGGGCCGGAATGAGCAGTTCTTC. The entire variable domain, with the rest obtained from reference TRBV7-8 and TRBJ2-1, is as follows: GAGVSQSPRYKVAKRGQDVALRCDPISGHVSLFWYQQALGQGPEFLTYFQNEAQLDKSGLPSDRFFAERPEGSVSTLKIQRTQQEDSAVYLCASSFVSGRNEQFFGPGTRLTVL.

The chain has TRBV29-1 and TRBJ2-1; TRBD1 aligns across 7 bases. V trimming: 6 bases; J trimming: 6 bases; junction bases outside the gene matches: 5. The CDR3 sequence is 12 residues long. CDR1 and CDR2 from the germline V gene are SQVTM and ANQGSEA. CDR3 in amino acids: CSVKTGFNEQFF. For the CDR3, the DNA is TGCAGCGTGAAGACAGGGTTCAATGAGCAGTTCTTC.

This clonotype was counted at least ten times. The gene calls are TRBV5-1 and TRBJ1-6, with D possibly being TRBD1 (6 bases). The CDR3 is made up of 15 amino acids. The germline V gene encodes CDR1 SGHRS and CDR2 YFSETQ. V lost 4 bases and J 11 bases, leaving 19 bases between the germline ends. The CDR3 protein is CASSLYSGTYTPLHF. DNA for the CDR3: TGCGCCAGCAGCCTATATTCCGGGACATATACACCCCTCCACTTT.

This chain links TRBV28 with TRBJ2-2; perhaps D is TRBD1 or TRBD2 (6 bases each). The CDR3 is 15 residues long. Germline lookup yields CDR1 MDHEN and CDR2 SYDVKM. V dropped 1 base and J dropped 3 bases, with 9 bases sitting between them. In nucleotides, the CDR3 is TGTGCCAGCAGTTTATCGGGGGCCTACACCGGGGAGCTGTTTTTT. Encoded protein: CASSLSGAYTGELFF.

The chain has TRBV5-1 and TRBJ2-7; TRBD1 or TRBD2 may be the D gene (6 bases each). The CDR3 has 15 amino acids. From germline, CDR1 is SGHRS and CDR2 YFSETQ. V was clipped by 0 bases and J by 7 bases, with 17 bases between them. The CDR3 sequence is CASSLAGGTIEEQYF. The CDR3 DNA sequence: TGCGCCAGCAGCTTGGCCGGAGGGACAATTGAGGAGCAGTACTTC.

The rearrangement links TRBV28 to TRBJ2-1; D might be TRBD1 (6 bases). V was pared by 8 bases and J by 1 base, with 12 bases between. CDR3 length: 14 residues. Germline-derived CDR1 and CDR2 are MDHEN and SYDVKM. As DNA, the CDR3 is TGTGCCAGCCTCGGGCAGGGGTCCTACAATGAGCAGTTCTTC. Protein sequence: CASLGQGSYNEQFF.

This clonotype was detected ten times or more. The chain combines TRBV6-6 with TRBJ1-6; D not certain. Germline loops: CDR1 MNHNY, CDR2 SVGAGI (reference sequence). CDR3 length: 13 residues. Trimming stripped 8 bases from V and 9 bases from J, with 14 bases between. CDR3 loop: CASGASYGSPLHF. The CDR3 DNA follows: TGTGCCAGCGGAGCTTCGTACGGTTCACCCCTCCACTTT.

Only a few counts were recorded for this clonotype. The chain joins TRBV4-1 to TRBJ1-3, with D unclear. This CDR3 is 16 amino acids long. V was pared by 1 base and J by 0 bases, with 10 bases between. Germline loops: CDR1 MGHRA, CDR2 YSYEKL. CDR3 sequence (DNA): TGCGCCAGCAGCCAAGGTCGCGGCCGCTCTGGAAACACCATATATTTT. Translated: CASSQGRGRSGNTIYF.

The rearrangement uses TRBV11-1 and TRBJ2-2; 7 nucleotides match TRBD1. Germline lookup yields CDR1 SGHAT and CDR2 FQDESV (reference sequence). Unmatched junction bases numbered 16, after V lost 4 bases and J lost 8 bases. The CDR3 runs 17 residues. The CDR3 DNA reads as TGTGCCAGCAGCTCGTGGACAGGATGGGGTCGCCCGGGGGAGCTGTTTTTT. Translating gives CASSSWTGWGRPGELFF.

There are many counts of this clonotype. The V and J genes are TRBV5-1 and TRBJ1-1, with D perhaps matching TRBD1 (5 bases). Germline V lookup: CDR1 SGHRS, CDR2 YFSETQ. The CDR3 is 14 residues long. V was shortened by 4 bases and J by 5 bases, with 15 bases between the two germline ends. CDR3 sequence reads: CASSPKTAGTEAFF. The CDR3 DNA reads as TGCGCCAGCAGCCCTAAGACAGCGGGGACTGAAGCTTTCTTT.

In this sample, this clonotype turned up many times. This chain joins TRBV12-3 or TRBV12-4 and TRBJ2-4; no clear D. CDR3 size: 16 residues. Trimming took off 0 bases at V and 1 base at J, with 10 bases between the two ends. CDR3 DNA sequence: TGTGCCAGCAGTTTAGCTTTAAGTGAGGCCAAAAACATTCAGTACTTC. Its protein product is CASSLALSEAKNIQYF.

The rearrangement links TRBV4-1 to TRBJ1-4; no clear D gene. The CDR3 sequence is 15 residues long. Germline V CDR1 and CDR2: MGHRA, YSYEKL. V was cut by 0 bases and J by 4 bases, with 9 bases left in between. This chain's CDR3 is CASSQENSVNEKLFF. The CDR3 bases are TGCGCCAGCAGCCAAGAGAACAGCGTTAATGAAAAACTGTTTTTT.

This clonotype was counted a few times. This chain uses TRBV7-2 with TRBJ2-3; D is uncertain. CDR3 length: 11 residues. From germline, CDR1 is SGHTA and CDR2 FQGNSA. Trimming cost V 7 bases and J 4 bases, with 6 bases left between them. The CDR3 reads CASTTADTQYF. The CDR3 DNA follows: TGTGCCAGCACGACTGCAGATACGCAGTATTTT.

This clonotype was found a few times. This sequence joins TRBV27 and TRBJ2-3; TRBD1 agrees at 10 bases. V lost 3 bases to trimming and J lost 0 bases; unmatched junction nucleotides: 9. The germline V gene encodes CDR1 MNHEY and CDR2 SMNVEV (reference sequence). The CDR3 contains 18 residues. The CDR3 protein is CASSFTTGTGDSTDTQYF. CDR3 in DNA: TGTGCCAGCAGTTTCACAACCGGGACAGGGGATAGCACAGATACGCAGTATTTT.

The V and J genes are TRBV4-2 and TRBJ1-1; D remains unclear. This CDR3 comprises 13 residues. Germline V CDR1 and CDR2: LGHNA, YNFKEQ. V gave up 1 base and J gave up 4 bases, with 7 bases separating them. The CDR3 sequence: CASSQVLGTEAFF. CDR3 nucleotides: TGTGCCAGCAGCCAAGTCCTTGGCACTGAAGCTTTCTTT.

This clonotype has only a few counts. The chain couples TRBV3-1 to TRBJ2-4; 10 bases fit TRBD1. Unmatched junction bases numbered 3, after V lost 2 bases and J lost 5 bases. Germline-derived CDR1 and CDR2 are LGHDT and YNNKEL (reference sequence). This CDR3 comprises 15 residues. The chain's CDR3 is CASSQLGTGENIQYF. CDR3 DNA sequence: TGTGCCAGCAGCCAATTAGGGACAGGGGAAAACATTCAGTACTTC.

This clonotype was counted ten times or more. The chain carries TRBV7-3 and TRBJ2-3; D is undetermined. V was shortened by 2 bases and J by 11 bases, with 14 bases between the two germline ends. CDR1 SGHTA and CDR2 FQGTGA come from the germline V gene. This CDR3 contains 13 residues. The CDR3 DNA follows: TGTGCCAGCAGCTTAGGCCCAGAGCAGGAGCAGTATTTT. Its protein is CASSLGPEQEQYF.

This clonotype was counted only a few times. The genes are TRBV12-3 or TRBV12-4 and TRBJ1-5; 7 bases line up with TRBD1. V gave up 5 bases and J gave up 1 base; unmatched junction bases: 14. CDR3 length: 18 amino acids. CDR3 in amino acids: CASSLRWGYRGSNQPQHF. DNA for the CDR3: TGTGCCAGCAGTCTCAGGTGGGGGTACAGGGGAAGCAATCAGCCCCAGCATTTT.

As concerns this clonotype: One base away lies a much larger clone, so this may be a sequencing read error. Likely a read error: the CDR3 ends without its conserved phenylalanine or tryptophan. The rearrangement uses TRBV13 and TRBJ2-3; D ambiguous. The germline gives CDR1 PRHDT, CDR2 FYEKMQ (reference sequence). The CDR3 sequence is 16 residues long. The ends were cut back, 0 bases at V and 7 bases at J, with 17 bases in the middle. The CDR3 DNA reads as TGTGCCAGCAGCTTAGGTCTACAAGACCCTCGGTATACGCAGTATCTT. Amino acid sequence: CASSLGLQDPRYTQYL.

About this clonotype itself: An end of the junction does not agree with germline; a read error may underlie this. The chain is built from TRBV7-6 and TRBJ2-3; a possible D gene is TRBD2 (6 bases). The CDR3 has 17 amino acids. CDR1 and CDR2 (germline): SGHVS, FNYEAQ. CDR3 DNA sequence: TGTGTCAGCAGCTTAGCGGCCACAGGTGCCAGCACAGATACGCAGTATTTT. This encodes CVSSLAATGASTDTQYF.

The rearrangement links TRBV18 to TRBJ2-7; 9 bases align to TRBD1. The CDR3 totals 15 residues. Germline V gives CDR1 KGHSH, CDR2 LQKENI. Germline trimming cut 2 bases from V and 2 bases from J; bases unmatched to any gene: 4. CDR3 residues: CASSPTGTGPYEQYF. CDR3 DNA: TGTGCCAGCTCACCAACCGGGACAGGGCCCTACGAGCAGTACTTC.

The CDR3 loop is CSASSQETQYF. DNA for the CDR3: TGCAGTGCTAGCAGCCAAGAGACCCAGTACTTC. This rearrangement joins TRBV20-1 to TRBJ2-5; D is unresolved. Trimming left V 3 bases short and J 1 base short, with 3 bases between. The germline V gene has CDR1 DFQATT and CDR2 SNEGSKA (reference sequence). The CDR3 runs to 11 residues.

To note about this clonotype: This may stem from a read error, because a much larger clone lies one nucleotide away. The chain has TRBV28 and TRBJ1-6; D perhaps matches TRBD1 (5 bases). V was pared by 2 bases and J by 7 bases, with 12 bases between. Germline loops: CDR1 MDHEN, CDR2 SYDVKM. The CDR3 consists of 15 residues. This CDR3 reads CASSLLDGDNSPLHF. DNA for the CDR3: TGTGCCAGCAGTTTACTTGACGGGGACAATTCACCCCTCCACTTT.

The chain couples TRBV2 to TRBJ2-3; D gene uncertain. CDR1 is SNHLY and CDR2 is FYNNEI in the germline V gene. The CDR3 is 14 residues long. The V end lost 6 bases, the J end lost 0 bases, and 10 bases lay between the germline ends. The CDR3 nucleotides read TGTGCCAGCAGCAAACTTGCTAGCACAGATACGCAGTATTTT. Its translation: CASSKLASTDTQYF.

This clonotype was recorded at least ten times. The chain is built from TRBV6-6 and TRBJ1-5; D unresolved. The CDR3 is made up of 12 amino acids. CDR1 and CDR2 (germline): MNHNY, SVGAGI (reference sequence). V was pared by 6 bases and J by 6 bases, with 9 bases between. The CDR3 nucleotides are TGTGCCAGCAGCCCCCTAGTTCAGCCCCAGCATTTT. Its translation is CASSPLVQPQHF.

This clonotype was detected a few times. This rearrangement joins TRBV11-2 to TRBJ2-5; D unclear. Looked up from germline, CDR1 is SGHAT and CDR2 is FQNNGV. CDR3 size: 13 residues. V lost 3 bases and J 1 base, leaving 6 bases between the germline ends. The DNA for the CDR3 is TGTGCCAGCAGCTTGGGTCCCCAAGAGACCCAGTACTTC. Its protein product is CASSLGPQETQYF.